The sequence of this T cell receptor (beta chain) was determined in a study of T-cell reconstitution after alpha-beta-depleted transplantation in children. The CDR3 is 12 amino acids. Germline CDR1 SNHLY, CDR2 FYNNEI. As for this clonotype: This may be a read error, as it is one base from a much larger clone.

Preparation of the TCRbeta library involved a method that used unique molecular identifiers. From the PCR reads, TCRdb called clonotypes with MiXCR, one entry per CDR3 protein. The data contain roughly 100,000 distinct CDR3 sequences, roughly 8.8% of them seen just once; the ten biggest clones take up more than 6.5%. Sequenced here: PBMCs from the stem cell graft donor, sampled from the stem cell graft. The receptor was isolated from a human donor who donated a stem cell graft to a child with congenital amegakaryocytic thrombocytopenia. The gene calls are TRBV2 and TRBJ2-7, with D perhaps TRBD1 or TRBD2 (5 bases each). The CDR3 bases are TGTGCCAGCAGCCAAAGGGGAGACGAGCTGTACTTC. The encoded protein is CASSQRGDELYF.